A single sample gave rise to the 20 T cell receptor beta chains below, sequenced in a study of cytomegalovirus exposure and HLA in healthy donors. The PCR employed 60 Vbeta primers together with 13 Jbeta primers. The method was immunoSEQ multiplex PCR; TCRdb's version includes in-frame clones alone and lacks a portion of them. The sample holds some 160,000 clones, around 75% seen once. What was sequenced was PBMCs. The receptors derive from a woman aged 40 to 50 in good health and CMV-seronegative.

V usage is TRBV6-5 and J usage is TRBJ1-2, with 9 nucleotides matching TRBD1. V lost 7 bases, J lost 8 bases, and 8 bases stayed unmatched. The CDR3 is 13 amino acids. The V gene's germline CDR1 is MNHEY and CDR2 SVGAGI. CDR3 DNA sequence: TGTGCCAGCATGGGGACAGGGATTCTGGGCTACACCTTC. Translated: CASMGTGILGYTF.

There are a few counts of this clone. V usage is TRBV6-1 and J usage is TRBJ2-2, with D hard to call. The V end lost 2 bases, the J end lost 0 bases, and 4 bases lay between the germline ends. The CDR3 spans 14 residues. Germline CDR1 reads MNHNS; CDR2 reads SASEGT. CDR3 loop: CASSELSNTGELFF. Written as DNA, the CDR3 is TGTGCCAGCAGTGAACTCTCGAACACCGGGGAGCTGTTTTTT.

This clone was picked up a small number of times. This chain links TRBV28 with TRBJ2-3; 13 bases map to TRBD2. The J segment lost 4 bases and the V segment lost 6 bases, leaving 1 base of the junction unmatched. Germline CDR1 is MDHEN and CDR2 is SYDVKM. The length of the CDR3 is 14 residues. The CDR3 DNA sequence: TGTGCCAGCAGGGGACTAGCGGGATCAGATACGCAGTATTTT. It codes for CASRGLAGSDTQYF.

This clone was picked up a small number of times. The V call is TRBV19, the J call TRBJ1-1; possible D gene TRBD1, 5 bases. V lost 1 base to trimming and J lost 10 bases, with 13 bases between them. There are 13 residues in the CDR3. Germline CDR1 is LNHDA and CDR2 is SQIVND (reference sequence). CDR3 region: CASSIAPLGGAFF. Written as DNA, the CDR3 is TGTGCCAGTAGTATAGCCCCCCTCGGGGGAGCTTTCTTT. Full variable domain (missing parts from reference TRBV19 and TRBJ1-1): DGGITQSPKYLFRKEGQNVTLSCEQNLNHDAMYWYRQDPGQGLRLIYYSQIVNDFQKGDIAEGYSVSREKKESFPLTVTSAQKNPTAFYLCASSIAPLGGAFFGQGTRLTVV.

The rearrangement joins TRBV5-5 to TRBJ1-3; tentative D call: TRBD1 (6 bases). The CDR3 is 17 residues long. V was cut by 4 bases and J by 2 bases, with 19 bases left in between. Germline V lookup: CDR1 SGHKS, CDR2 YYEKEE (reference sequence). The CDR3 here is CASSSGSTAGAGNTIYF. CDR3 DNA sequence: TGTGCCAGCAGCAGCGGATCCACAGCAGGGGCTGGAAACACCATATATTTT.

The chain carries TRBV5-1 and TRBJ2-3; the D gene is possibly TRBD1 (6 bases). The CDR3 spans 13 residues. Trimming stripped 3 bases from V and 3 bases from J, with 8 bases between. The germline CDR1 and CDR2 sequences are SGHRS and YFSETQ. The CDR3 DNA reads as TGCGCCAGCAGCTGGACAGAAACAGATACGCAGTATTTT. As protein: CASSWTETDTQYF.

In nucleotides, the CDR3 is TGTGCCAGCAGCTTCGGTGCGGGTATCACCGAATACTACGAGCAGTACTTC. Encoded protein: CASSFGAGITEYYEQYF. The genes are TRBV7-9 and TRBJ2-7; D is perhaps TRBD2 (5 bases). This CDR3 has 17 amino acids. Germline V gene lookup returns CDR1 SEHNR and CDR2 FQNEAQ (reference sequence). The V and J ends lost 3 bases and 3 bases respectively, with 21 bases between them. Looking up the rest from reference TRBV7-9 and TRBJ2-7 gives the full variable domain: DTGVSQNPRHKITKRGQNVTFRCDPISEHNRLYWYRQTLGQGPEFLTYFQNEAQLEKSRLLSDRFSAERPKGSFSTLEIQRTEQGDSAMYLCASSFGAGITEYYEQYFGPGTRLTVT.

In regard to this clone: An end of the junction does not agree with germline; a read error may underlie this. The chain carries TRBV7-9 and TRBJ1-2; D is perhaps TRBD1 (6 bases). This CDR3 has 14 amino acids. Germline-derived CDR1 and CDR2 are SEHNR and FQNEAQ (reference sequence). CDR3 sequence: CSSSFQGSNYGYTF. The CDR3 region has the DNA TGTTCCAGCAGCTTTCAGGGGTCTAACTATGGCTACACCTTC.

In DNA form, the CDR3 reads TGTGCCAGCAGTCTTCACAGGGACGACGCGGGCTACACCTTC. Protein sequence: CASSLHRDDAGYTF. This sequence joins TRBV28 and TRBJ1-2, with D maybe TRBD1 (6 bases). The CDR3 totals 14 residues. Trimming removed 5 bases from V and 8 bases from J, with 18 bases in between. Looked up from germline, CDR1 is MDHEN and CDR2 is SYDVKM.

This sequence joins TRBV7-7 and TRBJ2-2, with D possibly being TRBD2 (6 bases). The CDR3 contains 16 residues. CDR1 is SSHAT, CDR2 FNYEAQ, per germline (reference sequence). With 6 bases removed from V and 0 bases from J, the gap between germline ends came to 14 bases. The chain's CDR3 is CASSQTGRPNTGELFF. The DNA of the CDR3 is TGTGCCAGCAGTCAAACGGGGAGGCCGAACACCGGGGAGCTGTTTTTT.

The chain has TRBV5-1 and TRBJ1-4, with 9 nucleotides matching TRBD1. This CDR3 has 17 amino acids. Germline V CDR1 and CDR2: SGHRS, YFSETQ. V shed 7 bases and J 1 base; nucleotides not matched to a gene: 11. This chain's CDR3 is CASGAGQGGGTNEKLFF. The CDR3 bases are TGCGCCAGCGGCGCGGGACAGGGTGGTGGAACTAATGAAAAACTGTTTTTT. The full variable domain, rest sourced from reference TRBV5-1 and TRBJ1-4, is KAGVTQTPRYLIKTRGQQVTLSCSPISGHRSVSWYQQTPGQGLQFLFEYFSETQRNKGNFPGRFSGRQFSNSRSEMNVSTLELGDSALYLCASGAGQGGGTNEKLFFGSGTQLSVL.

The genes are TRBV2 and TRBJ1-2; unclear D gene. The CDR3 extends over 14 amino acids. The germline V gene encodes CDR1 SNHLY and CDR2 FYNNEI. With 1 base removed from V and 6 bases from J, the gap between germline ends came to 12 bases. The CDR3 DNA follows: TGTGCCAGCAGTGAAGAGATCACGGGGAATGGCTACACCTTC. Its translation is CASSEEITGNGYTF.

This chain joins TRBV5-1 and TRBJ1-4, with TRBD1 matching 10 bases. CDR3 length equals 17 residues. Germline V gene sequence: CDR1 SGHRS, CDR2 YFSETQ. Losses at the gene ends were 3 bases for V and 8 bases for J; bases not matched to a gene: 13. The CDR3 is CASSSSGSDRGREKLFF. The CDR3 nucleotides read TGCGCCAGCAGCTCCTCTGGGTCTGACAGGGGGCGGGAAAAACTGTTTTTT.

The V gene is TRBV27, the J gene TRBJ1-2, with D hard to call. The CDR3 is 13 residues long. The germline V gene has CDR1 MNHEY and CDR2 SMNVEV (reference sequence). V gave up 5 bases and J gave up 8 bases, with 15 bases separating them. CDR3 bases: TGTGCCAGCAGTAGATTCTACGGGGAGGGCTACACCTTC. Its protein product is CASSRFYGEGYTF.

The V call is TRBV6-5, the J call TRBJ2-7, with D uncertain. The CDR3 runs 11 residues. Germline lookup yields CDR1 MNHEY and CDR2 SVGAGI. The V and J ends lost 2 bases and 6 bases respectively, with 5 bases between them. CDR3 protein: CASSYGSEQYF. CDR3 DNA sequence: TGTGCCAGCAGTTACGGCAGCGAGCAGTACTTC.

V gene TRBV19 combines with J gene TRBJ1-2; 7 nucleotides align to TRBD1. With V trimmed by 8 bases and J by 4 bases, 4 bases remained unmatched. This CDR3 region has 12 residues. The germline V gene encodes CDR1 LNHDA and CDR2 SQIVND (reference sequence). The CDR3 nucleotides read TGTGCCAGTGCCACAGGGGTCTATGGCTACACCTTC. It yields the protein CASATGVYGYTF.

This clone was counted only a few times. J is TRBJ2-7 and V is TRBV5-6; possibly TRBD1 for D (6 bases). CDR3 length equals 13 residues. V was pared by 0 bases and J by 4 bases, with 8 bases between. Germline CDR1 and CDR2: SGHDT and YYEEEE. The CDR3 sequence is CASSLGQEYEQYF. CDR3 nucleotides: TGTGCCAGCAGCTTGGGACAGGAGTACGAGCAGTACTTC.

The chain has TRBV10-3 and TRBJ1-2, with TRBD1 matching over 9 bases. Germline CDR1 ENHRY, CDR2 SYGVKD. Trimming cost V 2 bases and J 7 bases; bases outside gene matches: 11. The CDR3 is 16 residues long. CDR3 protein: CAISESRATGGGGYTF. In nucleotides, the CDR3 is TGTGCCATCAGTGAGAGTCGGGCGACAGGGGGAGGTGGCTACACCTTC.

The gene calls are TRBV28 and TRBJ1-2, with D perhaps matching TRBD1 (6 bases). CDR1 and CDR2 (germline): MDHEN, SYDVKM. Trimming cost V 10 bases and J 2 bases, with 20 bases left between them. The CDR3 consists of 15 residues. Here the CDR3 DNA reads TGTGCCAACCAAAGACTACAGGGAGAGAACTATGGCTACACCTTC. It yields the protein CANQRLQGENYGYTF.

The chain is built from TRBV7-2 and TRBJ1-2, with D uncertain. Trimming pared 1 base from V and 5 bases from J, leaving 14 bases between. Germline V gene lookup returns CDR1 SGHTA and CDR2 FQGNSA. CDR3 size: 15 residues. The chain's CDR3 is CASSLDGGGRYGYTF. The CDR3 nucleotides are TGTGCCAGCAGCTTAGACGGTGGAGGGCGGTATGGCTACACCTTC.